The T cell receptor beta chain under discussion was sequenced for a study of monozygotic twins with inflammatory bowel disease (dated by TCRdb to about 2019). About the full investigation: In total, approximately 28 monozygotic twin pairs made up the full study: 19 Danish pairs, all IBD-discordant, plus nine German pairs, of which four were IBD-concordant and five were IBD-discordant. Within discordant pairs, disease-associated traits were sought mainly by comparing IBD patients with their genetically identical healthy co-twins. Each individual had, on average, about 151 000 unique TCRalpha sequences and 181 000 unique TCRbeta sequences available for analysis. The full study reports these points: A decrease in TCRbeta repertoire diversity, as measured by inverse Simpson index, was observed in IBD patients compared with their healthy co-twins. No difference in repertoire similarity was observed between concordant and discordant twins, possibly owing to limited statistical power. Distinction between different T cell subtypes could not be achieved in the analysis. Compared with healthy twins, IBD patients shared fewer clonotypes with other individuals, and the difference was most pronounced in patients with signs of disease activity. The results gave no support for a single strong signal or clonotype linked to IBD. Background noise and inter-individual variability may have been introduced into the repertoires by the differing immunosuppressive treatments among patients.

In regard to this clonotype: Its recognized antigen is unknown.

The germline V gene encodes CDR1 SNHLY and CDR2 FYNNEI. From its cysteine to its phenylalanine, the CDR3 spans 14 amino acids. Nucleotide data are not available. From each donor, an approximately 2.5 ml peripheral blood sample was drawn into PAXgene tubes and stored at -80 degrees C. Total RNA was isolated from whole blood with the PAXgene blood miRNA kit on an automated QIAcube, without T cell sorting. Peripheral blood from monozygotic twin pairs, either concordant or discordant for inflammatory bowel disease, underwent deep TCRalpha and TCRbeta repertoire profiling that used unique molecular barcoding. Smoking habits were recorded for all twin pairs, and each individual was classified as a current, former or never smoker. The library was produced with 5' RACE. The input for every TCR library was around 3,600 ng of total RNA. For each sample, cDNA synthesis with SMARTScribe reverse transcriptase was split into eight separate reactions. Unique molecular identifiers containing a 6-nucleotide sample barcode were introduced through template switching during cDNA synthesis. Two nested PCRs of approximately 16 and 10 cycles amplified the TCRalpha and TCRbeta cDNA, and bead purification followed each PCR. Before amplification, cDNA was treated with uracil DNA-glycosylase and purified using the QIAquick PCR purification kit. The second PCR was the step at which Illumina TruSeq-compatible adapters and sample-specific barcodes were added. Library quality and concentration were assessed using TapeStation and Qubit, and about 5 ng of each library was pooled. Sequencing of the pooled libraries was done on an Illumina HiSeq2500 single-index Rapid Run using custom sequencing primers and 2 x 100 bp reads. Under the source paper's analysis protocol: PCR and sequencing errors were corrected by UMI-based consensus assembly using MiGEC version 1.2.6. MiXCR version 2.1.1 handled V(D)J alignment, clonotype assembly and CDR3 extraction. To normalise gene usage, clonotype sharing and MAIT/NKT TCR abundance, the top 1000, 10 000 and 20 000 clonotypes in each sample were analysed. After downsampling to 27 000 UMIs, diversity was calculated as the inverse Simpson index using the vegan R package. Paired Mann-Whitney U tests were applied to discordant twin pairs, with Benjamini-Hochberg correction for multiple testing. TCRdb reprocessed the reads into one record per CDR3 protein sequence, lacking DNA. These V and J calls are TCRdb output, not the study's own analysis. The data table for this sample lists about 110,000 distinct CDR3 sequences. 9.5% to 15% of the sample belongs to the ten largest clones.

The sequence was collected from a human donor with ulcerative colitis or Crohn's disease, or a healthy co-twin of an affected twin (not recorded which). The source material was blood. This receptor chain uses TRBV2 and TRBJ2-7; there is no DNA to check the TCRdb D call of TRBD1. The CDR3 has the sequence CASIDATGSYEQYF.